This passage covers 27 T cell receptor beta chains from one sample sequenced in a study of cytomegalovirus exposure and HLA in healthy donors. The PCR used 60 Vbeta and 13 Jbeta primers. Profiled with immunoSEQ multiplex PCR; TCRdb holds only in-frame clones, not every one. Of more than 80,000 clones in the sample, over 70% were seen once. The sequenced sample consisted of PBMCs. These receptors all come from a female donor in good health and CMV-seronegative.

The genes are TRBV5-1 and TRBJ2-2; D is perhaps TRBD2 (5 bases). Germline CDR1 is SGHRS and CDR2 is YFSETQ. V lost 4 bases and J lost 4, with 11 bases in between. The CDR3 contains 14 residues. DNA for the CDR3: TGCGCCAGCAGCGGAACGAGCGGCACCGGGGAGCTGTTTTTT. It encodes CASSGTSGTGELFF.

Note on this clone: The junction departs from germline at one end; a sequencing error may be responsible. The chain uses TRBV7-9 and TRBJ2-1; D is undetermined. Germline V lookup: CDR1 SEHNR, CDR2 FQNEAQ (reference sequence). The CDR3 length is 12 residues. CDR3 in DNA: TGTTCCAGCAGCTACAGTTACAATGAGCAGTTCTTC. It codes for CSSSYSYNEQFF.

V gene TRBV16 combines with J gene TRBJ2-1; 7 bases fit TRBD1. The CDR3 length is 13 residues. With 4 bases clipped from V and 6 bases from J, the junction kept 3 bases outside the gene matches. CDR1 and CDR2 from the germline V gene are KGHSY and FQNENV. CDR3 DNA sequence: TGTGCCAGCAGCCCGGGGACAGTCAATGAGCAGTTCTTC. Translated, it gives CASSPGTVNEQFF.

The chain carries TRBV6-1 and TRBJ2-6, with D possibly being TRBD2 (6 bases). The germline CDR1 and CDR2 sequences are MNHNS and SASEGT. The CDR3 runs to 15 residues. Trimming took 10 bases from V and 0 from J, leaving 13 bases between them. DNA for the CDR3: TGTGCCATGCAGGAGGGCAACTCTGGGGCCAACGTCCTGACTTTC. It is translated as CAMQEGNSGANVLTF.

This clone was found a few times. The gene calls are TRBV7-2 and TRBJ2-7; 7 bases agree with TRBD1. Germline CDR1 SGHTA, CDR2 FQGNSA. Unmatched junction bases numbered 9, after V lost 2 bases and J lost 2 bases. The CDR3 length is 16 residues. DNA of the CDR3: TGTGCCAGCAGCTTAATCGCGACAGGGATTACCTACGAGCAGTACTTC. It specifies CASSLIATGITYEQYF.

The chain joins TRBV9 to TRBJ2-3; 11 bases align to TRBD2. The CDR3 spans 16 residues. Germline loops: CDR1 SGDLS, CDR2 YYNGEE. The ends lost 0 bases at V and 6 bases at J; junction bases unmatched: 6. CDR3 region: CASSVGSSGRTDTQYF. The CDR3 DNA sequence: TGTGCCAGCAGCGTAGGCTCTAGCGGGAGGACCGATACGCAGTATTTT.

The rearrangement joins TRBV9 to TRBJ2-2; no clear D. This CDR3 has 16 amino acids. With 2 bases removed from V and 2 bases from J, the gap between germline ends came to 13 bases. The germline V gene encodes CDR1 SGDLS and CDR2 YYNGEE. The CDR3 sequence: CASSVRSVTNTGELFF. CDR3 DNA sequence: TGTGCCAGCAGCGTTAGGAGCGTAACTAACACCGGGGAGCTGTTTTTT.

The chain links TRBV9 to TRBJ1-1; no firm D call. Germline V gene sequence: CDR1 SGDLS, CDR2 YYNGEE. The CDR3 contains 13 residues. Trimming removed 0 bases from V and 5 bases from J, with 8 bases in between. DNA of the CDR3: TGTGCCAGCAGCGTAGGGGGAGAGACTGAAGCTTTCTTT. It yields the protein CASSVGGETEAFF.

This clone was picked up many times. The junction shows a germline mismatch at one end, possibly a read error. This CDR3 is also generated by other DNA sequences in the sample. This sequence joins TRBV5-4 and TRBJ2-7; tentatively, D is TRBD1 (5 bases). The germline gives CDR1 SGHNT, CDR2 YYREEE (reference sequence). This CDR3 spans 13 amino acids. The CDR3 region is CASSLAGSYEQYF. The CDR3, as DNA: TGTGCCAGCAGTTTGGCAGGGTCCTACGAGCAGTACTTC.

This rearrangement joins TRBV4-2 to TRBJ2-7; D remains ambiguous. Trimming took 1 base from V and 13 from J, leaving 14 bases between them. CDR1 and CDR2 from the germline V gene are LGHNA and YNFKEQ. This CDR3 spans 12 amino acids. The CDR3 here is CASSQVIEECYF. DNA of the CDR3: TGTGCCAGCAGCCAAGTCATAGAAGAGTGTTACTTC.

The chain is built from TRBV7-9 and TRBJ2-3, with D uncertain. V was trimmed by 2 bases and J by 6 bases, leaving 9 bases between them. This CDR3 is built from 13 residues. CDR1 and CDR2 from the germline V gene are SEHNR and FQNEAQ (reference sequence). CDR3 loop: CASSLINLDTQYF. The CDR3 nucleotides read TGTGCCAGCAGCTTAATTAATTTGGATACGCAGTATTTT.

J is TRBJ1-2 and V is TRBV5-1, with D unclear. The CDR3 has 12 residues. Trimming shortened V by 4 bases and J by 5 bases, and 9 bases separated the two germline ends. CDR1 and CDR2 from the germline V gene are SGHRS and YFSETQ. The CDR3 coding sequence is TGCGCCAGCAGCACCGGGAATTATGGCTACACCTTC. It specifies CASSTGNYGYTF. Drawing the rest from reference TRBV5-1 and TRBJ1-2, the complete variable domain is KAGVTQTPRYLIKTRGQQVTLSCSPISGHRSVSWYQQTPGQGLQFLFEYFSETQRNKGNFPGRFSGRQFSNSRSEMNVSTLELGDSALYLCASSTGNYGYTFGSGTRLTVV.

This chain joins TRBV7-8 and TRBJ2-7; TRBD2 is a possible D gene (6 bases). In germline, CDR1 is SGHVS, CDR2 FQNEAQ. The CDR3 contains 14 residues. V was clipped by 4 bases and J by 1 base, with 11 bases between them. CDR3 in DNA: TGTGCCAGCAGCTCCGCCAGCGGGTCCTACGAGCAGTACTTC. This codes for CASSSASGSYEQYF.

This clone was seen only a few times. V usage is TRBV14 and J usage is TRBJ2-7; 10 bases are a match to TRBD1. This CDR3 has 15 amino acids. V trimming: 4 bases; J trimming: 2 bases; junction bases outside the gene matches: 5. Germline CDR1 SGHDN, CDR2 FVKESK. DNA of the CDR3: TGTGCCAGCAGCCCCAGGGGGACAGGGGCCTACGAGCAGTACTTC. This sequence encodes CASSPRGTGAYEQYF.

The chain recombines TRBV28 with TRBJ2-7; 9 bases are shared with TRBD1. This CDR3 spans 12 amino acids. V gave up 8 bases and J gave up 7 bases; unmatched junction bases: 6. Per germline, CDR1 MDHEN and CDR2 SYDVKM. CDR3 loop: CASGTGPGEQYF. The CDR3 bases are TGTGCCAGCGGGACAGGGCCGGGGGAGCAGTACTTC.

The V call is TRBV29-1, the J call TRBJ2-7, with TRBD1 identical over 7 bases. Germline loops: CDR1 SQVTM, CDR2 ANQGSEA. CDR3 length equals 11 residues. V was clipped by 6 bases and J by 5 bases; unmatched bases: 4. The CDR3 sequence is CSVYRGDEQYF. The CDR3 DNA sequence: TGCAGCGTCTACAGGGGCGACGAGCAGTACTTC.

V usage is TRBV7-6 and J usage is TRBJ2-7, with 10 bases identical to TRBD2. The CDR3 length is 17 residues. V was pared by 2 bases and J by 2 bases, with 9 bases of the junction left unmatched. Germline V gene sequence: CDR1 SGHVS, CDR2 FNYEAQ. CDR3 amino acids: CASSLSATSGITYEQYF. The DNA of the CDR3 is TGTGCCAGCAGCTTATCAGCTACTAGCGGGATAACCTACGAGCAGTACTTC.

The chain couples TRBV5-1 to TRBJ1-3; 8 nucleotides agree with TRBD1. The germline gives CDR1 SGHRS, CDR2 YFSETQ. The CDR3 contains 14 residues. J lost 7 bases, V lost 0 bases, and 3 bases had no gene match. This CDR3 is CASSLGRQGNTIYF. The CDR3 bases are TGCGCCAGCAGCTTGGGCCGACAGGGGAACACCATATATTTT.

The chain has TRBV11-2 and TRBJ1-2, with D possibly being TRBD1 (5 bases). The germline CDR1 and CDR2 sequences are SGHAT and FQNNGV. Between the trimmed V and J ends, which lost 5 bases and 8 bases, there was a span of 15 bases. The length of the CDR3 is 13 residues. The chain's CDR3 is CASSQTSKGGYTF. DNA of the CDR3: TGTGCCAGCAGCCAGACATCTAAGGGGGGCTACACCTTC.

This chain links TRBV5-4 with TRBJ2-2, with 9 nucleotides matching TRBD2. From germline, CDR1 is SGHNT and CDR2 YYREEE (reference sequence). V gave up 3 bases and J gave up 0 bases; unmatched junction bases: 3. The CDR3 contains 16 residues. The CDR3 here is CASSSGLATNTGELFF. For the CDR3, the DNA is TGTGCCAGCAGCTCGGGACTAGCCACGAACACCGGGGAGCTGTTTTTT.

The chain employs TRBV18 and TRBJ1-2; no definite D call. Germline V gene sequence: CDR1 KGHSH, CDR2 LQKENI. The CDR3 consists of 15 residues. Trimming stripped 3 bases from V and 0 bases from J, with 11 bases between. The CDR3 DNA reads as TGTGCCAGCTCACCCGGGGAGGGAGCTAACTATGGCTACACCTTC. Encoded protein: CASSPGEGANYGYTF. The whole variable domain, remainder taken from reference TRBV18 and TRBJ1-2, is NAGVMQNPRHLVRRRGQEARLRCSPMKGHSHVYWYRQLPEEGLKFMVYLQKENIIDESGMPKERFSAEFPKEGPSILRIQQVVRGDSAAYFCASSPGEGANYGYTFGSGTRLTVV.

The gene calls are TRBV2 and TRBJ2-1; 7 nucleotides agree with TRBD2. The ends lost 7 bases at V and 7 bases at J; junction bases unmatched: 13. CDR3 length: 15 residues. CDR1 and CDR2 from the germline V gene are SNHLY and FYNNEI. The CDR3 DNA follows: TGTGCCAGCAAAAACCCAGCGGGGAGCCCGAATGAGCAGTTCTTC. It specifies CASKNPAGSPNEQFF.

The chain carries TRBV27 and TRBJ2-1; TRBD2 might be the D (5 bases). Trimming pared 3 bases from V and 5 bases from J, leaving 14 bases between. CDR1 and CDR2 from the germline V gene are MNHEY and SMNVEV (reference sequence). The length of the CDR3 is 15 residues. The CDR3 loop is CASSFGLKADNEQFF. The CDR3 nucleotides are TGTGCCAGCAGTTTTGGGTTAAAAGCGGACAATGAGCAGTTCTTC.

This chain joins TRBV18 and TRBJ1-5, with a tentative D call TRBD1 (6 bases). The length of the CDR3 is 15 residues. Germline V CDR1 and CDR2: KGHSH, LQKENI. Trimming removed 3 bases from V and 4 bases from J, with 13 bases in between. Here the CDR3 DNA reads TGTGCCAGCTCACCCGAGGACAGTCTAAATCAGCCCCAGCATTTT. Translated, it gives CASSPEDSLNQPQHF. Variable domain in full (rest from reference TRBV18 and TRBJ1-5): NAGVMQNPRHLVRRRGQEARLRCSPMKGHSHVYWYRQLPEEGLKFMVYLQKENIIDESGMPKERFSAEFPKEGPSILRIQQVVRGDSAAYFCASSPEDSLNQPQHFGDGTRLSIL.

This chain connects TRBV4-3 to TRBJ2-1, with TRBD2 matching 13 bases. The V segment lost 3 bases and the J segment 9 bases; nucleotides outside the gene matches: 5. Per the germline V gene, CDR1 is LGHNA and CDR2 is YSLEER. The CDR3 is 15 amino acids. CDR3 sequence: CASSQGLAGLGEQFF. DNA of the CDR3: TGCGCCAGCAGCCAGGGACTAGCGGGACTAGGTGAGCAGTTCTTC.

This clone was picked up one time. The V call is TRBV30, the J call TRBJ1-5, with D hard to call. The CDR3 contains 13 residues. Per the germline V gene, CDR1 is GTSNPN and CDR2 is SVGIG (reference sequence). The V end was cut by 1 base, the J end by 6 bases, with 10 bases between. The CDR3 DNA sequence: TGTGCCTGGAGTGAGGAGTTCGGTCAGCCCCAGCATTTT. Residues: CAWSEEFGQPQHF.

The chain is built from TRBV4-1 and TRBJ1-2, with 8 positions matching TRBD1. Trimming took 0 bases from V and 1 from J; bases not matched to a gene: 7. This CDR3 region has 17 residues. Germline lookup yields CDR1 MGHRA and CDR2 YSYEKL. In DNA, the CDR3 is TGCGCCAGCAGCCAAGATAACCGACAGGGGATTAACTATGGCTACACCTTC. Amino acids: CASSQDNRQGINYGYTF.